This T cell receptor (beta chain) was sequenced in a study of blood T cell repertoires in COVID-19. Study context: Sites in the United States, Italy and Spain provided acute and convalescent COVID-19 samples. T cells, B-cell-depleted T cells, or PBMCs supplied cDNA or gDNA.

The CDR3 has 16 amino acids. Germline lookup yields CDR1 SGDLS and CDR2 YYNGEE. With V trimmed by 0 bases and J by 4 bases, 4 bases remained unmatched. Under the authors' procedure: The authors estimated nucleated cell counts from reference gene primer amplification. Profiling relied on immunoSEQ multiplex PCR, and the TCRdb table lists in-frame clones only, not all of them. D and trimming come from the DNA, and the V and J calls and clone size come from that table. The repertoire holds a few hundred thousand clones, with about 85% as singletons. One Seattle source followed patients from active infection through their disease course.

The rearrangement uses TRBV9 and TRBJ2-5, with 12 positions matching TRBD2. Sequencing was carried out using peripheral blood. This TCR came from a human donor with COVID-19, enrolled during active disease. The donor label of this sample is uncertain. In DNA form, the CDR3 reads TGTGCCAGCAGCGTAGCTAGCGGGAGGGCGGGAGAGACCCAGTACTTC. This encodes CASSVASGRAGETQYF.